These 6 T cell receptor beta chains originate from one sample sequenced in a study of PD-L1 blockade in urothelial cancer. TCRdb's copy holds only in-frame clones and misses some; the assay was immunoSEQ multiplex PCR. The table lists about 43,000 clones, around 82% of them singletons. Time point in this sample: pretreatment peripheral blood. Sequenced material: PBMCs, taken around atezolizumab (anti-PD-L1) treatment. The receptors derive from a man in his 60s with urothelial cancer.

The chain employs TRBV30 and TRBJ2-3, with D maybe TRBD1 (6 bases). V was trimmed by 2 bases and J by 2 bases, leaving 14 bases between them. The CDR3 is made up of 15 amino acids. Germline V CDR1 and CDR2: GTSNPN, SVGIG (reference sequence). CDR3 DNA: TGTGCCTGGAGTCCCACAGGGCGGTACACAGATACGCAGTATTTT. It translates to CAWSPTGRYTDTQYF.

The DNA for the CDR3 is TGCAGCGTTGAAGAAGCGGGGCGGGGCTATGGCTACACCTTC. Translated, it gives CSVEEAGRGYGYTF. V gene TRBV29-1 combines with J gene TRBJ1-2; D may be TRBD1 (5 bases). The CDR3 sequence is 14 residues long. The germline V and J ends were trimmed by 0 bases and 4 bases, with 12 bases remaining between them. From germline, CDR1 is SQVTM and CDR2 ANQGSEA. Based on the CDR3 plus reference TRBV29-1 and TRBJ1-2, the full variable domain is SAVISQKPSRDICQRGTSLTIQCQVDSQVTMMFWYRQQPGQSLTLIATANQGSEATYESGFVIDKFPISRPNLTFSTLTVSNMSPEDSSIYLCSVEEAGRGYGYTFGSGTRLTVV.

CDR3: CASSFREHTGELFF. The CDR3 DNA sequence: TGTGCCAGCAGTTTTCGGGAGCACACCGGGGAGCTGTTTTTT. The chain couples TRBV5-4 to TRBJ2-2; possible D gene TRBD2, 6 bases. The CDR3 is 14 residues long. The germline gives CDR1 SGHNT, CDR2 YYREEE (reference sequence). The V end lost 5 bases, the J end lost 3 bases, and 11 bases lay between the germline ends.

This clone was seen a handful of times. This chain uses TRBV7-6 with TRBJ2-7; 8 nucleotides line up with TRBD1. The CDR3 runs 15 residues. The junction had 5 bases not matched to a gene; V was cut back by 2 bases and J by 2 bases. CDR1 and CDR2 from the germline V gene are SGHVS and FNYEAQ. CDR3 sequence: CASSLSDRGAYEQYF. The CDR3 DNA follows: TGTGCCAGCAGCTTAAGTGACAGGGGAGCCTACGAGCAGTACTTC. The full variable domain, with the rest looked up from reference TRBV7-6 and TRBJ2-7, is GAGVSQSPRYKVTKRGQDVALRCDPISGHVSLYWYRQALGQGPEFLTYFNYEAQQDKSGLPNDRFSAERPEGSISTLTIQRTEQRDSAMYRCASSLSDRGAYEQYFGPGTRLTVT.

In DNA form, the CDR3 reads TGTGCCAGCAGCGCCGACAGGGGCCCAACCTACGAGCAGTACTTC. It codes for CASSADRGPTYEQYF. The chain links TRBV6-1 to TRBJ2-7; TRBD1 agrees at 8 bases. V shed 6 bases, J shed 2 bases, and the junction held 9 bases outside the gene matches. The germline V gene has CDR1 MNHNS and CDR2 SASEGT. The CDR3 covers 15 residues.

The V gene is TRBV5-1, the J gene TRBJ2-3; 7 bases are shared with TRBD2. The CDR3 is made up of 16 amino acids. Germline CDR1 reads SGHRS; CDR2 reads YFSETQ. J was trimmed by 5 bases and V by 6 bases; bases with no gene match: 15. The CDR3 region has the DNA TGCGCCAGCAACCCGAGTGTGGGCGGGAGTTTAGATACGCAGTATTTT. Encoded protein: CASNPSVGGSLDTQYF.